These 5 T cell receptor beta chains were sequenced from one sample in a study of T-cell reconstitution after alpha-beta-depleted transplantation in children. Library preparation (for TCRbeta) was performed with unique molecular identifiers. TCRdb redid the calling of the PCR reads with MiXCR, one entry per CDR3 protein. The top ten hold less than 4.5% of the sample, which has a few hundred thousand distinct CDR3 sequences, 20% seen once. The sample consisted of PBMCs from the stem cell graft donor, taken from the stem cell graft. All receptors come from a human donor who donated a stem cell graft to a child with acute myeloid leukemia.

For this clonotype: A read error may produce the germline difference seen at one junction end. J is TRBJ2-1 and V is TRBV20-1; TRBD2 matches at 9 bases. Germline CDR1 DFQATT, CDR2 SNEGSKA (reference sequence). The CDR3 extends over 15 amino acids. The DNA of the CDR3 is TGCAGTGCAAGAGGGACTAGCCAACGTTGGAATGAGCAGTTCTTC. This codes for CSARGTSQRWNEQFF.

This chain joins TRBV12-3 or TRBV12-4 and TRBJ2-5, with TRBD2 matching 8 bases. The V and J ends lost 3 bases and 5 bases, in that order; junction bases with no gene match: 11. The CDR3 extends over 16 amino acids. The CDR3 nucleotides are TGTGCCAGCAGTTTGAGTGCGGGGGGAGAGGAGGAGACCCAGTACTTC. As protein: CASSLSAGGEEETQYF.

This chain links TRBV28 with TRBJ2-7; a weak D match, TRBD2 (6 bases). The V gene lost 5 bases and the J gene lost 4 bases, with 18 bases spanning the gap. Germline CDR1 and CDR2: MDHEN and SYDVKM. The length of the CDR3 is 15 residues. The CDR3 loop is CASSRAGTRLYEQYF. For the CDR3, the DNA is TGTGCCAGCAGTCGCGCCGGGACTCGATTATACGAGCAGTACTTC. Based on the CDR3 plus reference TRBV28 and TRBJ2-7, the full variable domain is DVKVTQSSRYLVKRTGEKVFLECVQDMDHENMFWYRQDPGLGLRLIYFSYDVKMKEKGDIPEGYSVSREKKERFSLILESASTNQTSMYLCASSRAGTRLYEQYFGPGTRLTVT.

The rearrangement joins TRBV12-3 or TRBV12-4 to TRBJ2-7, with D possibly matching TRBD2 (5 bases). The CDR3 contains 15 residues. Trimming shortened V by 1 base and J by 3 bases, and 13 bases separated the two germline ends. The CDR3 sequence is CASSLGRGSRYEQYF. CDR3 coding DNA: TGTGCCAGCAGTTTAGGACGGGGATCCCGCTACGAGCAGTACTTC.

This clonotype was recorded a few times. The chain combines TRBV20-1 with TRBJ2-5; D not certain. Trimming removed 0 bases from V and 7 bases from J, with 12 bases in between. The germline V gene has CDR1 DFQATT and CDR2 SNEGSKA (reference sequence). The CDR3 is 13 amino acids. The CDR3 nucleotides read TGCAGTGCTAGAGAGAGCACTTCTGGGACCCAGTACTTC. It is translated as CSARESTSGTQYF.